This TCR beta chain was captured in a study of T-cell memory formation after mild COVID-19. For the study at large: Largely donor-specific TCR clusters were found.

Germline CDR1 and CDR2: SGHVS and FQNEAQ. CDR3 size: 14 residues. J was trimmed by 3 bases and V by 2 bases; bases with no gene match: 2. In this sample, this clonotype turned up a few times. Its antigen is unidentified. The study's findings and limits: Cross-reactive memory apparently joined, as some responding clones appeared in pre-infection memory. The authors did not confirm SARS-CoV-2 specificity of second-wave clones peaking day 37. Clones that contracted clustered mainly in CM and EM if CD4+ and in EMRA if CD8+.

From the 5' RACE reads, TCRdb called clonotypes with MiXCR, one entry per CDR3 protein. In the table there are more than 150,000 distinct CDR3 sequences, approximately 17% of which are singletons. This TCR was sampled from a man aged 18 to 35 who had mild COVID-19 (a few samples of this study predate the infection). Cell type and time point are not known. J is TRBJ1-1 and V is TRBV7-8; TRBD1 matches 8 bases. What was sequenced was PBMCs or a T cell subset sorted from them (not recorded which). The CDR3 sequence is CASSLSGGYTEAFF. CDR3 sequence (DNA): TGTGCCAGCAGCTTATCAGGGGGCTACACTGAAGCTTTCTTT.